Below, 10 T cell receptor beta chains from the same sample are listed, as sequenced in a study of control samples from healthy donors and cancer patients. Assay: immunoSEQ multiplex PCR; the TCRdb copy retains only in-frame clones and omits some. The sample carries tens of thousands of clones, around 87% recorded once. The specimen sequenced was PBMCs. The receptors stem from a woman in her forties or fifties with head and neck cancer.

The genes are TRBV9 and TRBJ2-5; D is perhaps TRBD1 (5 bases). The CDR3 totals 16 residues. The V end was cut by 1 base, the J end by 1 base, with 14 bases between. Germline V gene lookup returns CDR1 SGDLS and CDR2 YYNGEE. The CDR3 is CASSVFAGSSQETQYF. CDR3 coding DNA: TGTGCCAGCAGCGTATTTGCAGGGTCTTCCCAAGAGACCCAGTACTTC.

The chain joins TRBV5-1 to TRBJ2-3; D possibly corresponds to TRBD1 (6 bases). This CDR3 is built from 14 residues. Trimming pared 7 bases from V and 1 base from J, leaving 13 bases between. CDR1 is SGHRS, CDR2 YFSETQ, per germline. The CDR3: CASFERTGTDTQYF. CDR3 coding DNA: TGCGCCAGCTTCGAAAGGACAGGCACAGATACGCAGTATTTT.

J is TRBJ2-7 and V is TRBV28; 8 bases are shared with TRBD1. Germline loops: CDR1 MDHEN, CDR2 SYDVKM. Trimming cost V 6 bases and J 2 bases; bases outside gene matches: 9. The CDR3 loop spans 15 amino acids. The CDR3 reads CASRGQGARAYEQYF. In DNA, the CDR3 is TGTGCCAGCAGGGGGCAGGGGGCCCGCGCCTACGAGCAGTACTTC.

The J gene is TRBJ2-2, the V gene TRBV7-9; 8 bases are a match to TRBD1. The germline V gene has CDR1 SEHNR and CDR2 FQNEAQ (reference sequence). V was pared by 6 bases and J by 13 bases, with 7 bases of the junction left unmatched. The CDR3 spans 12 residues. The CDR3 nucleotides read TGTGCCAGCAGTTCAGGGGGCCAACTGCTGTTTTTT. As protein: CASSSGGQLLFF.

This clone was detected only a few times. The chain links TRBV9 to TRBJ2-1; a weak D match, TRBD2 (6 bases). The ends were cut back, 0 bases at V and 10 bases at J, with 11 bases in the middle. The CDR3 loop spans 13 amino acids. Germline CDR1 and CDR2: SGDLS and YYNGEE. CDR3 amino acids: CASSVAGGAEQFF. The CDR3 DNA is TGTGCCAGCAGCGTAGCTGGCGGGGCAGAGCAGTTCTTC.

V is TRBV7-8 and J is TRBJ1-1; weak D call: TRBD1 (5 bases). Germline CDR1 and CDR2: SGHVS and FQNEAQ. The V and J ends lost 6 bases and 4 bases respectively, with 15 bases between them. The CDR3 has 14 amino acids. The DNA for the CDR3 is TGTGCCAGCAGGGGGCGTAGATTCGGCACTGAAGCTTTCTTT. Amino acid sequence: CASRGRRFGTEAFF.

The chain uses TRBV28 and TRBJ2-7, with 10 positions matching TRBD1. Losses at the gene ends were 5 bases for V and 7 bases for J; bases not matched to a gene: 5. Germline loops: CDR1 MDHEN, CDR2 SYDVKM. The CDR3 loop spans 13 amino acids. CDR3 nucleotides: TGTGCCAGCAGTCCTCCGGGACAGGGGGAGCAGTACTTC. Its translation is CASSPPGQGEQYF. The entire variable domain, with the rest obtained from reference TRBV28 and TRBJ2-7, is as follows: DVKVTQSSRYLVKRTGEKVFLECVQDMDHENMFWYRQDPGLGLRLIYFSYDVKMKEKGDIPEGYSVSREKKERFSLILESASTNQTSMYLCASSPPGQGEQYFGPGTRLTVT.

A note on this clone: The germline gene is not matched at one end of the junction; a read error may be the cause. CDR3 region: CASSLAGGAGAHDQYF. The CDR3, as DNA: TGTGCCAGCAGCTTAGCCGGGGGGGCGGGGGCCCACGACCAGTACTTC. The chain is built from TRBV7-8 and TRBJ2-7; 8 nucleotides line up with TRBD2. Germline V gives CDR1 SGHVS, CDR2 FQNEAQ. The CDR3 is made up of 16 amino acids.

This chain uses TRBV28 with TRBJ2-7, with a weak D call TRBD1 (8 bases). This CDR3 is built from 14 residues. V was shortened by 0 bases and J by 6 bases, with 12 bases between the two germline ends. CDR1 and CDR2 from the germline V gene are MDHEN and SYDVKM. This CDR3 reads CASSLWTGEGEQYF. CDR3 DNA sequence: TGTGCCAGCAGTTTATGGACAGGGGAGGGCGAGCAGTACTTC.

The gene calls are TRBV18 and TRBJ2-3; 8 bases agree with TRBD1. Trimming cost V 1 base and J 2 bases; bases outside gene matches: 11. Germline V gene sequence: CDR1 KGHSH, CDR2 LQKENI. The CDR3 is 18 amino acids. The CDR3 nucleotides are TGTGCCAGCTCACCACTTCCCGGGACAGGAGTTACCACAGATACGCAGTATTTT. As protein: CASSPLPGTGVTTDTQYF.